The 14 T cell receptor beta chains below all came from one sample that was sequenced in a study of blood T cell repertoires in COVID-19. Some clones are missing from TCRdb's copy, which holds only in-frame ones; the method was immunoSEQ multiplex PCR. The table has around 170,000 clones, about 83% seen once; the top ten hold more than 7.5%. Sequenced sample: PBMCs or T cells enriched from blood (not recorded which). The source of these receptors is a woman under 40 who had recovered from COVID-19.

The chain employs TRBV6-5 and TRBJ1-4; tentatively, D is TRBD1 (6 bases). This CDR3 has 15 residues. The germline V gene encodes CDR1 MNHEY and CDR2 SVGAGI. The ends were cut back, 6 bases at V and 7 bases at J, with 18 bases in the middle. CDR3 residues: CASRYASGAGEKLFF. The CDR3 nucleotides read TGTGCCAGCAGATACGCCTCAGGGGCCGGTGAAAAACTGTTTTTT.

The chain has TRBV24-1 and TRBJ2-1; TRBD1 aligns across 8 bases. The CDR3 totals 14 residues. V was pared by 1 base and J by 6 bases, with 1 base of the junction left unmatched. Germline values: CDR1 KGHDR, CDR2 SFDVKD. The CDR3 nucleotides are TGTGCCACCAGTGATTTTACAGGGGGCAATGAGCAGTTCTTC. Protein: CATSDFTGGNEQFF.

The CDR3 is CAWQGGNTEAFF. The CDR3 DNA follows: TGTGCCTGGCAAGGGGGCAACACTGAAGCTTTCTTT. The rearrangement links TRBV30 to TRBJ1-1, with 7 bases lining up with TRBD1. The germline V gene has CDR1 GTSNPN and CDR2 SVGIG (reference sequence). The J segment lost 2 bases and the V segment lost 5 bases, leaving 2 bases of the junction unmatched. This CDR3 spans 12 amino acids.

This CDR3 is CASSEGQIYEQYF. The CDR3 bases are TGTGCCAGCAGTGAAGGACAGATCTACGAGCAGTACTTC. The V call is TRBV2, the J call TRBJ2-7; TRBD1 might be the D (5 bases). Germline CDR1 SNHLY, CDR2 FYNNEI. V was pared by 1 base and J by 3 bases, with 7 bases between. The CDR3 runs 13 residues.

V and J are TRBV28 and TRBJ2-7; TRBD1 matches 12 bases. With V trimmed by 6 bases and J by 1 base, 13 bases remained unmatched. Per the germline V gene, CDR1 is MDHEN and CDR2 is SYDVKM. This CDR3 comprises 18 residues. The CDR3 DNA follows: TGTGCCAGCAGCGTCCCGGGACAGGGGGCTATAAAGTCCTACGAGCAGTACTTC. This encodes CASSVPGQGAIKSYEQYF.

This rearrangement joins TRBV19 to TRBJ1-2; 9 bases align to TRBD1. The CDR3 extends over 14 amino acids. Germline values: CDR1 LNHDA, CDR2 SQIVND (reference sequence). Germline trimming cut 10 bases from V and 7 bases from J; bases unmatched to any gene: 13. CDR3 loop: CATRLSGQGGGYTF. The CDR3 DNA reads TGTGCCACCAGGCTATCGGGACAGGGAGGTGGCTACACCTTC.

The V gene is TRBV27, the J gene TRBJ1-1; D gene uncertain. The V gene lost 3 bases and the J gene lost 11 bases, with 10 bases spanning the gap. Per germline, CDR1 MNHEY and CDR2 SMNVEV (reference sequence). CDR3 length equals 11 residues. Here the CDR3 reads CASSLRCRAFF. Here the CDR3 DNA reads TGTGCCAGCAGTTTGCGGTGTAGGGCTTTCTTT.

The chain has TRBV27 and TRBJ2-1, with TRBD1 as a possible D gene (6 bases). V lost 8 bases to trimming and J lost 13 bases, with 21 bases between them. Germline CDR1 reads MNHEY; CDR2 reads SMNVEV (reference sequence). The CDR3 totals 13 residues. CDR3 bases: TGTGCCAGCCAACCCCTCCGGGACACAAACCAGTTCTTC. As protein: CASQPLRDTNQFF.

The chain employs TRBV5-1 and TRBJ2-1; D call uncertain. There are 17 residues in the CDR3. Germline values: CDR1 SGHRS, CDR2 YFSETQ. V was cut by 4 bases and J by 5 bases, with 22 bases left in between. The DNA for the CDR3 is TGCGCCAGCAGCCCTTCCCCGAGGCTGACTTATAACAATGAGCAGTTCTTC. This encodes CASSPSPRLTYNNEQFF.

This chain links TRBV7-9 with TRBJ2-1; tentatively, D is TRBD2 (6 bases). Germline V lookup: CDR1 SEHNR, CDR2 FQNEAQ (reference sequence). The CDR3 has 15 residues. V was clipped by 5 bases and J by 0 bases, with 11 bases between them. CDR3 sequence reads: CASSRDSGSYNEQFF. In nucleotides, the CDR3 is TGTGCCAGCAGCCGGGACTCGGGCTCCTACAATGAGCAGTTCTTC.

The V gene is TRBV28, the J gene TRBJ2-5, with 12 bases aligning to TRBD2. The length of the CDR3 is 15 residues. V was pared by 4 bases and J by 4 bases, with 4 bases of the junction left unmatched. Germline-derived CDR1 and CDR2 are MDHEN and SYDVKM. The CDR3 bases are TGTGCCAGCAGTTCAGCGACTAGCGGGAGAGAGACCCAGTACTTC. The encoded protein is CASSSATSGRETQYF.

This sequence joins TRBV28 and TRBJ1-5; 9 bases are a match to TRBD1. This CDR3 has 14 amino acids. V trimming: 6 bases; J trimming: 3 bases; junction bases outside the gene matches: 3. Germline V gene lookup returns CDR1 MDHEN and CDR2 SYDVKM. The CDR3 nucleotides read TGTGCCAGCAGAGGGGACAGGGCCAATCAGCCCCAGCATTTT. Protein sequence: CASRGDRANQPQHF.

This chain connects TRBV9 to TRBJ2-2; tentatively, D is TRBD1 (6 bases). The germline V gene encodes CDR1 SGDLS and CDR2 YYNGEE. This CDR3 comprises 16 residues. The V end was cut by 5 bases, the J end by 1 base, with 15 bases between. The CDR3 region is CASRPGTSRNTGELFF. CDR3 nucleotides: TGTGCCAGCAGACCCGGGACATCCAGGAACACCGGGGAGCTGTTTTTT.

The chain links TRBV24-1 to TRBJ1-4, with unresolved D. Germline loops: CDR1 KGHDR, CDR2 SFDVKD. The CDR3 consists of 16 residues. Trimming stripped 4 bases from V and 8 bases from J, with 19 bases between. The CDR3 region has the DNA TGTGCCACCAGTGACCCCCGAGAACCACCCGGGGAAAAACTGTTTTTT. Its protein product is CATSDPREPPGEKLFF.